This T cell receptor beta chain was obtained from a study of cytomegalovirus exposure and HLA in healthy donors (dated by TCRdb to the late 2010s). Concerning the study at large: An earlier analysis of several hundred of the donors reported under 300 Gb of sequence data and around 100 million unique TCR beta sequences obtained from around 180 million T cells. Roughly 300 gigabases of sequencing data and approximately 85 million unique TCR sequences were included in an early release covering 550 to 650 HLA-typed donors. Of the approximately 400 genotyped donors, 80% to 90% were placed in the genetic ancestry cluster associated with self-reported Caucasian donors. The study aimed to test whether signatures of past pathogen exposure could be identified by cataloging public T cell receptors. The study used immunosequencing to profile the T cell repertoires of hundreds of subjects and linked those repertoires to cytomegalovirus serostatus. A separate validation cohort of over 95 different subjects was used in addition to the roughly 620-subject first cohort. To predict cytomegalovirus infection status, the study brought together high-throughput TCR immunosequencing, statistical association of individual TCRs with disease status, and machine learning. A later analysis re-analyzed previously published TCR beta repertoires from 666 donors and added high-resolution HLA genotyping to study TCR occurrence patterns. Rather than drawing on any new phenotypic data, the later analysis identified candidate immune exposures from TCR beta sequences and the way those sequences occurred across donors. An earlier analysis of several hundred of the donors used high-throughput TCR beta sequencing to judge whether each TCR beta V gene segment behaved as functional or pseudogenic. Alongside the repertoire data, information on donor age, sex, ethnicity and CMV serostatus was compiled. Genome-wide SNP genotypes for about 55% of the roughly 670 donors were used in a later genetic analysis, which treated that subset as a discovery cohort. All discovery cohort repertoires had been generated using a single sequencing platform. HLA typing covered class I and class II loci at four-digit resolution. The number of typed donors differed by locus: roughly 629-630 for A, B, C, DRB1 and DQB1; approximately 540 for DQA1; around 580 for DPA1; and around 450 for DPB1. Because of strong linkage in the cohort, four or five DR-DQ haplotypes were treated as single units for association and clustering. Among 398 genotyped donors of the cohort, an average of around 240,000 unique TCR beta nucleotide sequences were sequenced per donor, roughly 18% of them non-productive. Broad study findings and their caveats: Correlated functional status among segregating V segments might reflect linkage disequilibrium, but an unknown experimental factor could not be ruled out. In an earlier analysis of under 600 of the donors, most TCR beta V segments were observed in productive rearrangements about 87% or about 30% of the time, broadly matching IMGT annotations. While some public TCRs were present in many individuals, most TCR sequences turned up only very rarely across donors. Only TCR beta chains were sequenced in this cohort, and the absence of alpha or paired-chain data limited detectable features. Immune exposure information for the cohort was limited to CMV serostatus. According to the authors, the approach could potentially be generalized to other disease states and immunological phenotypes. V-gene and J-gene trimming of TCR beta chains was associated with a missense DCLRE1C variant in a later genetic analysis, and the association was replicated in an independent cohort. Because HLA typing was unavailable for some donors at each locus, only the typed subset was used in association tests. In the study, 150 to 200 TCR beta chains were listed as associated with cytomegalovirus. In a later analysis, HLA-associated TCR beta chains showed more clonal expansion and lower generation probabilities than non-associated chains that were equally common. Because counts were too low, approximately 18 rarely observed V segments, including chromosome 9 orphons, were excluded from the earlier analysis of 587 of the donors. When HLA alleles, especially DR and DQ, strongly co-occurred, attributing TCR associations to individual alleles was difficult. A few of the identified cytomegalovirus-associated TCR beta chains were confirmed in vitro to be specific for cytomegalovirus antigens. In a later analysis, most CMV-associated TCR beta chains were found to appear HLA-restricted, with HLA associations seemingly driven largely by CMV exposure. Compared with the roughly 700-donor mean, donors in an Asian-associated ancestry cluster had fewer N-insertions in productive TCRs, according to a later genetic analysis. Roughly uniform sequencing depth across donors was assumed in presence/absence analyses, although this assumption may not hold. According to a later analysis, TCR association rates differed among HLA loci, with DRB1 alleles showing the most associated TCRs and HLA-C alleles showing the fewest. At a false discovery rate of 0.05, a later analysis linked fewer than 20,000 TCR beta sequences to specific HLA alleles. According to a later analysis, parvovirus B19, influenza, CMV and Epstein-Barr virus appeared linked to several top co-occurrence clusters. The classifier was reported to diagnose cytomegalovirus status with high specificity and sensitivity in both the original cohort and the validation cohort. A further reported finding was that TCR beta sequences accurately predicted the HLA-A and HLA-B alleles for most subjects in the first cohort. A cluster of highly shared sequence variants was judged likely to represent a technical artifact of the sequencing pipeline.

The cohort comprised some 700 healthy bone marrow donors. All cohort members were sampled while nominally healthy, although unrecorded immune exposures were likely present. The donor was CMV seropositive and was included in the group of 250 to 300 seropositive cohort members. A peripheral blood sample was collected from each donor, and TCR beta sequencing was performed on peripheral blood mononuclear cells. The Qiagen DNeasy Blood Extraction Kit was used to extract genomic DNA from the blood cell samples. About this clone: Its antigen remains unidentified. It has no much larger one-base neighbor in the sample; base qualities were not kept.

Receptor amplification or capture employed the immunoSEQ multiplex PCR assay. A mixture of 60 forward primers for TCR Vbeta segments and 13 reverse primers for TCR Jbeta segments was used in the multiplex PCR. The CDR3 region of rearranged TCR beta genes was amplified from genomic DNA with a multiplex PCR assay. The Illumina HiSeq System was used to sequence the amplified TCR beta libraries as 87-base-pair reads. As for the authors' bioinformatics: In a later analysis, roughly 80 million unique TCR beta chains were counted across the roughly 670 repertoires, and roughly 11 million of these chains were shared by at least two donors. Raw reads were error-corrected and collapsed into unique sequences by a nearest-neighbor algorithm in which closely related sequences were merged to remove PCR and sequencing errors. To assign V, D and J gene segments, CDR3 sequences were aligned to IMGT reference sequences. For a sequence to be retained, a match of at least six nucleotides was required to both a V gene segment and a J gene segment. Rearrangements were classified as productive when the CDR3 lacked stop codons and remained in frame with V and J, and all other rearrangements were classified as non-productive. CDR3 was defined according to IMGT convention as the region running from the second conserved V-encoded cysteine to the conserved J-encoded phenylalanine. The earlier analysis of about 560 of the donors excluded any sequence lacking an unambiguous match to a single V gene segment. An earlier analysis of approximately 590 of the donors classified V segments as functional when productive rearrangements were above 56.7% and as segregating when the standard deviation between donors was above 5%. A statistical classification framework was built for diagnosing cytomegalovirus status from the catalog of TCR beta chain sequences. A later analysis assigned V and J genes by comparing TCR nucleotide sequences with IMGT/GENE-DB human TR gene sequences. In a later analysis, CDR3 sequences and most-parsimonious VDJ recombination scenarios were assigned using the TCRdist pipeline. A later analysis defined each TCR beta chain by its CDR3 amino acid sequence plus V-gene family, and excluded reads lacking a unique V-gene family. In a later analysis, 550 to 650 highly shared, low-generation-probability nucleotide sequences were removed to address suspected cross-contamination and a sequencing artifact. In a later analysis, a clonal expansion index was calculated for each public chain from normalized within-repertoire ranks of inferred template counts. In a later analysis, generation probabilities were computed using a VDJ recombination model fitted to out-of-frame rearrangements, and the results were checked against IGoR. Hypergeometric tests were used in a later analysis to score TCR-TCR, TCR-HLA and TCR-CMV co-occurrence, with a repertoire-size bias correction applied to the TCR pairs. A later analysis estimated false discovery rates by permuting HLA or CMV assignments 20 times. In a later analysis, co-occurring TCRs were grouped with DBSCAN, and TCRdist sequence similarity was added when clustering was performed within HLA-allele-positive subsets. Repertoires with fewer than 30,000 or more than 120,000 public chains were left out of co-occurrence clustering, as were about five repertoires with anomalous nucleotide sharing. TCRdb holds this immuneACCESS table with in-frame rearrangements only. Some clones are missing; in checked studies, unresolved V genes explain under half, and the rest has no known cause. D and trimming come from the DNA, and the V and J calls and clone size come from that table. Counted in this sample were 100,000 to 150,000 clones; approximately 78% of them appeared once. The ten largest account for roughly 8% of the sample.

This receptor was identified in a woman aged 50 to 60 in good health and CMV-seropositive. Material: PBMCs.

The CDR3 amino acid sequence is: CASSPDEGEGYTF. The DNA sequence is given as TGTGCCAGCAGCCCCGACGAGGGCGAAGGCTACACCTTC. Rearrangement joined TRBV7-9 to TRBJ1-2; no D gene is confidently identified. Inclusive of the bounding cysteine and phenylalanine, the CDR3 is 13 residues long. Only the CDR3 DNA stays, 39 bases, in frame from base 1. The V and J ends are trimmed by 5 bases and 8 bases, leaving 15 bases between them. Based on the germline V gene (reference sequence), the CDR1 and CDR2 sequences are SEHNR and FQNEAQ.